A single sample is the source of the 24 T cell receptor beta chains below, sequenced in a study of T cells in localized non-small cell lung cancer. Assay used: immunoSEQ multiplex PCR; TCRdb lists only in-frame clones, some missing. The sample yields under 150,000 clones, about 89% seen once. This specimen consisted of peripheral blood, obtained before any cancer treatment. These TCRs come from a female donor at least 60 years old with stage I lung adenocarcinoma.

The chain has TRBV28 and TRBJ2-5, with TRBD1 matching over 7 bases. The germline CDR1 and CDR2 sequences are MDHEN and SYDVKM. This CDR3 is built from 13 residues. The J segment lost 6 bases and the V segment lost 7 bases, leaving 8 bases of the junction unmatched. The CDR3 reads CASNRQGGKTQYF. Here the CDR3 DNA reads TGTGCCAGCAACCGACAGGGTGGGAAGACCCAGTACTTC.

The rearrangement uses TRBV15 and TRBJ2-1; 7 bases line up with TRBD2. This CDR3 spans 12 amino acids. J was trimmed by 11 bases and V by 3 bases; bases with no gene match: 4. Germline CDR1 is LNHNV and CDR2 is YYDKDF (reference sequence). CDR3 DNA: TGTGCCACCAGCAGGGCGAGCGGGAAGCAGTTCTTC. Protein sequence: CATSRASGKQFF.

The chain employs TRBV19 and TRBJ2-2; D may be TRBD1 (6 bases). The CDR3 extends over 16 amino acids. Germline loops: CDR1 LNHDA, CDR2 SQIVND (reference sequence). Trimming stripped 8 bases from V and 0 bases from J, with 16 bases between. The CDR3 sequence: CASELFDRTNTGELFF. CDR3 nucleotides: TGTGCCAGTGAGCTGTTCGACAGGACGAACACCGGGGAGCTGTTTTTT.

The rearrangement links TRBV5-1 to TRBJ2-3; D may be TRBD2 (5 bases). V gave up 2 bases and J gave up 0 bases, with 10 bases separating them. This CDR3 comprises 15 residues. The germline gives CDR1 SGHRS, CDR2 YFSETQ. The CDR3 nucleotides are TGCGCCAGCAGCTTATCTGGCGGGAGCACAGATACGCAGTATTTT. It specifies CASSLSGGSTDTQYF. Variable domain in full (rest from reference TRBV5-1 and TRBJ2-3): KAGVTQTPRYLIKTRGQQVTLSCSPISGHRSVSWYQQTPGQGLQFLFEYFSETQRNKGNFPGRFSGRQFSNSRSEMNVSTLELGDSALYLCASSLSGGSTDTQYFGPGTRLTVL.

The chain uses TRBV9 and TRBJ2-7; D may be TRBD1 (6 bases). The CDR3 consists of 14 residues. The germline V gene has CDR1 SGDLS and CDR2 YYNGEE. Deletions cut 2 bases from V and 4 bases from J, with 13 bases between. CDR3 in DNA: TGTGCCAGCAGCGTCAGCACGACAGGTTACGAGCAGTACTTC. It translates to CASSVSTTGYEQYF.

The chain links TRBV18 to TRBJ2-5; D is unresolved. V was cut by 0 bases and J by 0 bases, with 8 bases left in between. Germline V gene lookup returns CDR1 KGHSH and CDR2 LQKENI. The CDR3 runs 15 residues. The CDR3 nucleotides read TGTGCCAGCTCACCACCATCCAAGAACCAAGAGACCCAGTACTTC. Translation gives CASSPPSKNQETQYF. The variable domain in full, completed from reference TRBV18 and TRBJ2-5, reads NAGVMQNPRHLVRRRGQEARLRCSPMKGHSHVYWYRQLPEEGLKFMVYLQKENIIDESGMPKERFSAEFPKEGPSILRIQQVVRGDSAAYFCASSPPSKNQETQYFGPGTRLLVL.

The rearrangement uses TRBV9 and TRBJ1-6; D is possibly TRBD1 (5 bases). Germline CDR1 SGDLS, CDR2 YYNGEE. V shed 2 bases and J shed 7 bases, with 10 bases lying between them. The CDR3 runs to 14 residues. The CDR3 region is CASSVRDGNSPLHF. The CDR3 DNA reads TGTGCCAGCAGCGTTCGGGACGGGAATTCACCCCTCCACTTT. The complete variable domain, with remaining parts taken from reference TRBV9 and TRBJ1-6, reads DSGVTQTPKHLITATGQRVTLRCSPRSGDLSVYWYQQSLDQGLQFLIQYYNGEERAKGNILERFSAQQFPDLHSELNLSSLELGDSALYFCASSVRDGNSPLHFGNGTRLTVT.

The chain uses TRBV18 and TRBJ1-1; 11 bases agree with TRBD1. Per the germline V gene, CDR1 is KGHSH and CDR2 is LQKENI. Trimming at V came to 2 bases and at J to 7 bases, leaving 9 bases not matched to a gene. The CDR3 is 16 amino acids. The CDR3 region is CASSPYRGTGGNEAFF. CDR3 in DNA: TGTGCCAGCTCACCATACAGGGGGACAGGGGGAAATGAAGCTTTCTTT.

This chain uses TRBV5-1 with TRBJ2-7; no reliable D call. The CDR3 runs to 13 residues. Germline V CDR1 and CDR2: SGHRS, YFSETQ. Trimming took off 2 bases at V and 2 bases at J, with 8 bases between the two ends. The CDR3 spells CASSFLDPYEQYF. As DNA, the CDR3 is TGCGCCAGCAGCTTCTTGGACCCCTACGAGCAGTACTTC.

V and J are TRBV18 and TRBJ2-5, with 7 bases aligning to TRBD2. Unmatched junction bases numbered 1, after V lost 3 bases and J lost 0 bases. CDR1 and CDR2 from the germline V gene are KGHSH and LQKENI. The CDR3 length is 14 residues. The CDR3 nucleotides are TGTGCCAGCTCACCGGGACTACACCAAGAGACCCAGTACTTC. It encodes CASSPGLHQETQYF.

The rearrangement links TRBV5-4 to TRBJ2-7, with TRBD2 identical over 7 bases. J gave up 5 bases and V 5 bases, and 10 bases lay outside the gene matches. Germline CDR1 is SGHNT and CDR2 is YYREEE (reference sequence). The CDR3 is made up of 14 amino acids. The CDR3 DNA follows: TGTGCCAGCAGGGGGGGGACCGAGGTCGACGAGCAGTACTTC. Translated, it gives CASRGGTEVDEQYF.

This chain joins TRBV15 and TRBJ1-4; D possibly corresponds to TRBD1 (5 bases). This CDR3 is built from 16 residues. V was trimmed by 2 bases and J by 3 bases, leaving 13 bases between them. From germline, CDR1 is LNHNV and CDR2 YYDKDF (reference sequence). The CDR3 DNA reads as TGTGCCACCAGCAGATACCCGACAGCGCCTAATGAAAAACTGTTTTTT. It is translated as CATSRYPTAPNEKLFF.

The chain uses TRBV4-2 and TRBJ1-2; a possible D gene is TRBD1 (5 bases). V gave up 0 bases and J gave up 5 bases, with 16 bases separating them. There are 16 residues in the CDR3. The germline gives CDR1 LGHNA, CDR2 YNFKEQ. The CDR3 loop reads CASSQDHGSGEYGYTF. The CDR3 DNA is TGTGCCAGCAGCCAAGATCACGGGTCGGGGGAATATGGCTACACCTTC.

This rearrangement joins TRBV5-1 to TRBJ2-1; D call uncertain. CDR3 length: 13 residues. Germline V gene data show CDR1 as SGHRS and CDR2 as YFSETQ. Deletions cut 1 base from V and 5 bases from J, with 7 bases between. CDR3 coding DNA: TGCGCCAGCAGCTTGCCCATAGACAATGAGCAGTTCTTC. Protein sequence: CASSLPIDNEQFF.

The V call is TRBV28, the J call TRBJ2-1; 14 bases map to TRBD2. This CDR3 has 19 residues. Germline CDR1 MDHEN, CDR2 SYDVKM. Trimming removed 3 bases from V and 4 bases from J; junction bases left unmatched: 11. CDR3 protein: CASSLGGTSGSLVYNEQFF. The CDR3 DNA reads as TGTGCCAGCAGTTTGGGGGGGACTAGCGGGAGCCTTGTTTACAATGAGCAGTTCTTC.

The CDR3 protein is CASSLIPTYNEQFF. The DNA for the CDR3 is TGTGCCAGCAGCTTAATACCGACGTACAATGAGCAGTTCTTC. J is TRBJ2-1 and V is TRBV7-2; no clear D. The CDR3 loop spans 14 amino acids. CDR1 is SGHTA, CDR2 FQGNSA, per germline. Trimming pared 2 bases from V and 4 bases from J, leaving 9 bases between.

CDR3 sequence: CASSEQTSQGGYTF. In DNA, the CDR3 is TGTGCCAGCAGTGAGCAGACCTCCCAGGGAGGCTACACCTTC. J is TRBJ1-2 and V is TRBV6-1, with D possibly TRBD1 on 5 matching bases. The CDR3 is 14 residues long. V was trimmed by 3 bases and J by 8 bases, leaving 16 bases between them. Germline V gene data show CDR1 as MNHNS and CDR2 as SASEGT.

The V gene is TRBV9, the J gene TRBJ2-1, with 8 bases that match TRBD1. Trimming at V came to 4 bases and at J to 3 bases, leaving 9 bases not matched to a gene. Germline assignment: CDR1 SGDLS and CDR2 YYNGEE. The CDR3 is 16 residues long. The CDR3 region has the DNA TGTGCCAGCAGCCCCATCACAGGACAGGGCTACAATGAGCAGTTCTTC. It encodes CASSPITGQGYNEQFF.

This chain joins TRBV5-1 and TRBJ1-4; no clear D gene. Germline-derived CDR1 and CDR2 are SGHRS and YFSETQ. V gave up 0 bases and J gave up 8 bases, with 14 bases separating them. The CDR3 totals 15 residues. In DNA form, the CDR3 reads TGCGCCAGCAGCTTGGACAGTTTCCGTGGCGAAAAACTGTTTTTT. Protein sequence: CASSLDSFRGEKLFF.

The genes are TRBV28 and TRBJ2-7; 12 bases are a match to TRBD2. This CDR3 has 15 residues. Germline lookup yields CDR1 MDHEN and CDR2 SYDVKM. The J segment lost 1 base and the V segment lost 6 bases, leaving 4 bases of the junction unmatched. The CDR3 DNA sequence: TGTGCCAGCAGCCGTACTAGCGGGGGGTCCTACGAGCAGTACTTC. Protein product: CASSRTSGGSYEQYF.

V gene TRBV5-1 combines with J gene TRBJ1-5, with TRBD1 matching over 9 bases. CDR1 is SGHRS, CDR2 YFSETQ, per germline. The ends lost 5 bases at V and 5 bases at J; junction bases unmatched: 2. The CDR3 runs 13 residues. DNA of the CDR3: TGCGCCAGCAGTCGGACAGGGGATCAGCCCCAGCATTTT. This encodes CASSRTGDQPQHF.

This clone was picked up one time. This CDR3 is also generated by other DNA sequences in the sample. The rearrangement uses TRBV14 and TRBJ2-1; D not certain. Trimming pared 1 base from V and 7 bases from J, leaving 8 bases between. CDR3 length: 13 residues. CDR1 and CDR2 from the germline V gene are SGHDN and FVKESK. Here the CDR3 reads CASSQVLGNEQFF. The DNA for the CDR3 is TGTGCCAGCAGCCAAGTGCTGGGGAATGAGCAGTTCTTC.

J is TRBJ2-1 and V is TRBV11-2; TRBD2 agrees at 8 bases. V was clipped by 2 bases and J by 8 bases; unmatched bases: 11. From germline, CDR1 is SGHAT and CDR2 FQNNGV. The CDR3 runs 16 residues. The CDR3, as DNA: TGTGCCAGCAGCTTACCCCCTAGCGGGCCTTCTGATGAGCAGTTCTTC. This encodes CASSLPPSGPSDEQFF.

This chain's CDR3 is CASSLVQGGLGAQYF. DNA for the CDR3: TGTGCCAGCAGCTTAGTACAGGGGGGCCTGGGGGCCCAGTACTTC. The chain recombines TRBV11-2 with TRBJ2-5; TRBD1 agrees at 8 bases. Germline CDR1 is SGHAT and CDR2 is FQNNGV. V was clipped by 1 base and J by 9 bases; unmatched bases: 10. CDR3 length: 15 residues. The full variable domain, completed using reference TRBV11-2 and TRBJ2-5, is EAGVAQSPRYKIIEKRQSVAFWCNPISGHATLYWYQQILGQGPKLLIQFQNNGVVDDSQLPKDRFSAERLKGVDSTLKIQPAKLEDSAVYLCASSLVQGGLGAQYFGPGTRLLVL.